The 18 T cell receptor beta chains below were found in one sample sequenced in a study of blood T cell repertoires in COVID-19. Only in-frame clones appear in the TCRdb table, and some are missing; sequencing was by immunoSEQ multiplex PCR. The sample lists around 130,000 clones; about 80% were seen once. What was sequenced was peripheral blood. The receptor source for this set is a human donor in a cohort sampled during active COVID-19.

The CDR3 loop is CASRAIPGLAGADTQYF. The CDR3 region has the DNA TGTGCCAGTAGGGCAATACCGGGACTAGCTGGGGCAGATACGCAGTATTTT. The V gene is TRBV19, the J gene TRBJ2-3; 9 bases match TRBD2. Germline assignment: CDR1 LNHDA and CDR2 SQIVND (reference sequence). V was pared by 6 bases and J by 4 bases, with 14 bases of the junction left unmatched. CDR3 size: 17 residues.

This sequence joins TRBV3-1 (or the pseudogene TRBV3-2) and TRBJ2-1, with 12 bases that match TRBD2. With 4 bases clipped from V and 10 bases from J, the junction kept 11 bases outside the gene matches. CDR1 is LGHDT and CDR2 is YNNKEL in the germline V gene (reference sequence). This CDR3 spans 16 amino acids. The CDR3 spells CASSRRTSGGTPEQFF. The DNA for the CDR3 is TGTGCCAGCAGCCGCCGAACTAGCGGGGGGACTCCCGAGCAGTTCTTC.

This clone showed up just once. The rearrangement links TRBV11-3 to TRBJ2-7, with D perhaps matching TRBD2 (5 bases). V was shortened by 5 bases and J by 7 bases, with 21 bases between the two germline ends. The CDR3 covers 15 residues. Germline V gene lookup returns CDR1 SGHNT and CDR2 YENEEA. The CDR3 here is CASSPGDPAVGEQYF. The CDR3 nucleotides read TGTGCCAGCAGCCCCGGGGATCCGGCGGTGGGTGAGCAGTACTTC.

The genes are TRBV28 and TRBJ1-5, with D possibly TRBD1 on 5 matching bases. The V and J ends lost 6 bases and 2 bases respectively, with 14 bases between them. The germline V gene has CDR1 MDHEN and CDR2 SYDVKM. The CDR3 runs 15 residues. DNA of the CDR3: TGTGCCAGCAGACCCCAGGGAAGTCGCAATCAGCCCCAGCATTTT. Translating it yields CASRPQGSRNQPQHF.

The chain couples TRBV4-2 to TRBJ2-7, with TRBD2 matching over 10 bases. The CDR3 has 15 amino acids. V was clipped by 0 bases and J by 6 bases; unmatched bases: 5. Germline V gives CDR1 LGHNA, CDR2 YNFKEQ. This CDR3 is CASSQELAGGGEQYF. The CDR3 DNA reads TGTGCCAGCAGCCAAGAATTAGCGGGGGGTGGCGAGCAGTACTTC.

For the CDR3, the DNA is TGTGCCAGCAGCCCGACTAGCGGGGGAAACCCCACCGGGGAGCTGTTTTTT. It encodes CASSPTSGGNPTGELFF. The chain employs TRBV11-3 and TRBJ2-2; 12 positions match TRBD2. J lost 4 bases, V lost 5 bases, and 8 bases had no gene match. The V gene's germline CDR1 is SGHNT and CDR2 YENEEA. The CDR3 has 17 residues.

CDR3 amino acids: CASSETGTGSYNEQFF. In DNA form, the CDR3 reads TGTGCCAGCAGCGAAACCGGGACCGGGAGTTACAATGAGCAGTTCTTC. The rearrangement links TRBV5-8 to TRBJ2-1; D might be TRBD2 (6 bases). The CDR3 covers 16 residues. Trimming removed 4 bases from V and 4 bases from J, with 18 bases in between. Germline loops: CDR1 SGHTS, CDR2 YDEGEE. The full variable domain, in which reference TRBV5-8 and TRBJ2-1 provide the parts outside the CDR3, is EAGVTQSPTHLIKTRGQQATLRCSPISGHTSVYWYQQALGLGLQFLLWYDEGEERNRGNFPPRFSGRQFPNYSSELNVNALELEDSALYLCASSETGTGSYNEQFFGPGTRLTVL.

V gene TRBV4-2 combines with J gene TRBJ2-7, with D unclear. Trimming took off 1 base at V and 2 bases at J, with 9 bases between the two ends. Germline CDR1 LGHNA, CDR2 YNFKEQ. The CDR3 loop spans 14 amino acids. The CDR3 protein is CASSQGRKAYEQYF. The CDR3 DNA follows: TGTGCCAGCAGCCAAGGCAGGAAGGCCTACGAGCAGTACTTC.

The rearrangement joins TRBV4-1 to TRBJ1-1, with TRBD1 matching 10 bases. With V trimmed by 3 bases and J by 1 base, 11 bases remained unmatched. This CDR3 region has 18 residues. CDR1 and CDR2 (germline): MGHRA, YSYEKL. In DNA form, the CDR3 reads TGCGCCAGCAGCCATGGGGACAGGGGACGGTTCGCGAACACTGAAGCTTTCTTT. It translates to CASSHGDRGRFANTEAFF.

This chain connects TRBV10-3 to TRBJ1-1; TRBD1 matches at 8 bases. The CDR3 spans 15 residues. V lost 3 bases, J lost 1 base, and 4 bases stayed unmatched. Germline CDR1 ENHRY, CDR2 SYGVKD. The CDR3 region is CAISERTGPNTEAFF. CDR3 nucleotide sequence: TGTGCCATCAGTGAAAGGACAGGGCCGAACACTGAAGCTTTCTTT.

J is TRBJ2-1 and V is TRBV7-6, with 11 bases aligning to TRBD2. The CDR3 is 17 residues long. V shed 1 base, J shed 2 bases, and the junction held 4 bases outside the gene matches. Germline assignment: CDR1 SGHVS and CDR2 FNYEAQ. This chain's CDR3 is CASSLVGTSGPYNEQFF. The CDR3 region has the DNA TGTGCCAGCAGCTTAGTTGGGACTAGCGGACCCTACAATGAGCAGTTCTTC.

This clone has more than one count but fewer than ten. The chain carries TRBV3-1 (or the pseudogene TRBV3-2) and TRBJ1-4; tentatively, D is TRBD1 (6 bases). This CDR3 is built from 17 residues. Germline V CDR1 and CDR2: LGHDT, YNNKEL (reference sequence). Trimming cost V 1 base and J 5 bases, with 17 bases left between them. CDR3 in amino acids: CASSQVISATGNEKLFF. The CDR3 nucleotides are TGTGCCAGCAGCCAAGTAATAAGTGCGACAGGCAATGAAAAACTGTTTTTT.

CDR3 DNA: TGTGCCAGCAGCCCGGGACAGGGGGTCGGGGGCTACACCTTC. Translating it yields CASSPGQGVGGYTF. This chain joins TRBV5-4 and TRBJ1-2, with 11 bases fitting TRBD1. The CDR3 extends over 14 amino acids. V lost 4 bases and J lost 8; bases outside the gene matches: 7. Germline CDR1 is SGHNT and CDR2 is YYREEE (reference sequence).

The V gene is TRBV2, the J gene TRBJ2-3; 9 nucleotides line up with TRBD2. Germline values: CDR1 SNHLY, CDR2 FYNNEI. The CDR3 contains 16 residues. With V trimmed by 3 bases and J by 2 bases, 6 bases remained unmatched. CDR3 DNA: TGTGCCAGCAGTGATGGGCAGCGGGGGGCCACAGATACGCAGTATTTT. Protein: CASSDGQRGATDTQYF.

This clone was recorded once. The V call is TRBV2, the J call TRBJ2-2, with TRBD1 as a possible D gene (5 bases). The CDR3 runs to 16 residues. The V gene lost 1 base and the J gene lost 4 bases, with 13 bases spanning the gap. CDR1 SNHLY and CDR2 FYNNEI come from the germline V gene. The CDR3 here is CASSEGGLTGTGELFF. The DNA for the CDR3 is TGTGCCAGCAGTGAAGGGGGCCTCACGGGCACCGGGGAGCTGTTTTTT.

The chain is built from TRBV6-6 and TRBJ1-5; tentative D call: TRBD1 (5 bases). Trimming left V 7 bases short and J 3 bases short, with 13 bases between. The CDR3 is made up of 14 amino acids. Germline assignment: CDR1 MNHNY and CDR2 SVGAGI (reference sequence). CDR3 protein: CASTQGNVNQPQHF. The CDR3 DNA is TGTGCCAGCACCCAGGGAAACGTCAATCAGCCCCAGCATTTT.

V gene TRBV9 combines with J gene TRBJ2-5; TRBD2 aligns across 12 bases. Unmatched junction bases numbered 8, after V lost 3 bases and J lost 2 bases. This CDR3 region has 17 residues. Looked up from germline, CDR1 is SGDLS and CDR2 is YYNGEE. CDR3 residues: CASSDRTGLAGQETQYF. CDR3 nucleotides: TGTGCCAGCAGCGATCGAACAGGACTAGCGGGACAAGAGACCCAGTACTTC. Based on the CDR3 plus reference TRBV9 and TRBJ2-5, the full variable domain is DSGVTQTPKHLITATGQRVTLRCSPRSGDLSVYWYQQSLDQGLQFLIQYYNGEERAKGNILERFSAQQFPDLHSELNLSSLELGDSALYFCASSDRTGLAGQETQYFGPGTRLLVL.

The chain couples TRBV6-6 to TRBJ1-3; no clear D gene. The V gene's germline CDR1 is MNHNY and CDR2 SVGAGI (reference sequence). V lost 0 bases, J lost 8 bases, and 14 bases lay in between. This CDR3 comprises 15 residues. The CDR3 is CASSYSTGREDTIYF. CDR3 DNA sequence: TGTGCCAGCAGTTACTCGACGGGGAGGGAGGACACCATATATTTT.